This section outlines one TCR beta chain sequence together with its context. What antigen it recognizes has not been identified. It has no much larger one-base neighbor in the sample; base qualities were not kept. Whole blood was collected in K2EDTA tubes by collaborating institutions according to the institutions' own protocols. Collaborator samples were shipped for TCRbeta analysis as frozen whole blood, isolated PBMCs, or DNA extracted from either sample type. This sample is part of a study of blood T cell repertoires in COVID-19 (dated by TCRdb to about 2020). A note on the overall study: The collaborator samples originated in the United States, Italy and Spain and spanned the acute and convalescent phases of COVID-19. Subjects who had been exposed to COVID-19, were actively infected with it, or had recovered from it provided the deeply sampled blood TCRbeta repertoires that made up the dataset. The samples were drawn from two sources: the first 160 participants of the ongoing ImmuneRACE study, and fewer than 1,500 subjects contributed by 6 global collaborators. Where available, HLA class I and class II types were taken from metadata supplied by the sample provider and were not determined by assay-based typing. A freely available public database, intended as a resource for researchers studying the immune response to SARS-CoV-2, is where the repertoires were released. The material from the prospective study consisted of cDNA or gDNA derived from T cells, B-cell-depleted T cells, or PBMCs. Nearly every sample came with metadata listing a de-identified subject ID, COVID-19 status, age in years and sex.

TCRbeta CDR3 regions were amplified from genomic DNA by means of the immunoSEQ Assay, a bias-controlled multiplex PCR. The authors' pipeline ran thus. The number of nucleated cells in each sample was estimated from the amplification of reference gene primers within the assay. To quantify the absolute abundance of each unique TCRbeta CDR3 rearrangement, sequence reads were collapsed and filtered. For each sample, productive Simpson clonality was calculated as the square root of Simpson's diversity index across productive rearrangements. TCRdb holds this immuneACCESS table with in-frame rearrangements only. Some clones are missing; in checked studies, unresolved V genes explain under half, and the rest has no known cause. Clonal size and the V and J genes are those of that table, whereas D and trimming came from the DNA. Within this sample are some 260,000 clones, with about 80% of them counted one time only. The ten largest account for about 8.1% of the sample.

Study-level results and caveats: How much clinical and demographic metadata was included differed by source and by participant, and the metadata was provided uncurated.

V loses 4 bases at its end and J loses 2 bases; junction bases beyond the gene matches: 8. The CDR3 runs 18 residues from the cysteine to the phenylalanine. Of all the DNA, just the CDR3 is kept, 54 bases in frame from base 1. Looking up the germline V gene yields CDR1 SGHDN and CDR2 FVKESK. Recombination connected TRBV14 to TRBJ2-5; TRBD2 matches 15 bases in the middle. Input material: peripheral blood. The source of this sequence is an elderly man with acute or convalescent COVID-19. The CDR3 region reads CASSPRTSGRDPQETQYF. The DNA sequence reads TGTGCCAGCAGCCCTCGGACTAGCGGGAGGGATCCTCAAGAGACCCAGTACTTC.